These 8 T cell receptor beta chains were all obtained from the same sample, sequenced in a study of CD8 T cells in Susac syndrome. Random-hexamer reverse transcription was applied to about 0.45 to 1 ug RNA. TCRdb re-called the immunoSEQ multiplex PCR reads through MiXCR, storing one row per CDR3 protein. The sample shows about 130,000 distinct CDR3 sequences, 90% to 95% of them seen only once. Input material: CD4+ T cells from PBMCs. These receptors all stem from a human donor in good health.

CDR3 coding DNA: TGTGCCAGCAGCTCGCATATCTACGAGCAGTACTTC. This codes for CASSSHIYEQYF. This chain links TRBV7-2 with TRBJ2-7; D is undetermined. Germline V gene lookup returns CDR1 SGHTA and CDR2 FQGNSA. Between the trimmed V and J ends, which lost 4 bases and 3 bases, there was a span of 7 bases. The CDR3 length is 12 residues. The whole variable domain, remainder taken from reference TRBV7-2 and TRBJ2-7, is GAGVSQSPSNKVTEKGKDVELRCDPISGHTALYWYRQSLGQGLEFLIYFQGNSAPDKSGLPSDRFSAERTGGSVSTLTIQRTQQEDSAVYLCASSSHIYEQYFGPGTRLTVT.

This sequence joins TRBV29-1 and TRBJ2-1, with 8 bases fitting TRBD2. The CDR3 has 13 amino acids. Germline V lookup: CDR1 SQVTM, CDR2 ANQGSEA. Germline trimming cut 4 bases from V and 7 bases from J; bases unmatched to any gene: 6. The CDR3 DNA sequence: TGCAGCGTTGTCCTGAGCGGGAGAAATGAGCAGTTCTTC. The encoded protein is CSVVLSGRNEQFF.

This clonotype appeared a single time. The V gene is TRBV4-2, the J gene TRBJ2-3; 7 bases agree with TRBD2. V dropped 1 base and J dropped 0; count of bases not matched to a gene: 4. The CDR3 totals 16 residues. CDR1 is LGHNA, CDR2 YNFKEQ, per germline. DNA for the CDR3: TGTGCCAGCAGCCAAGTGGGGGACTACAGCACAGATACGCAGTATTTT. The encoded protein is CASSQVGDYSTDTQYF.

The chain couples TRBV7-9 to TRBJ1-1, with D possibly matching TRBD1 (6 bases). Trimming left V 1 base short and J 1 base short, with 13 bases between. Germline V lookup: CDR1 SEHNR, CDR2 FQNEAQ (reference sequence). The CDR3 extends over 16 amino acids. CDR3 sequence reads: CASSLGGGDRNTEAFF. For the CDR3, the DNA is TGTGCCAGCAGCTTAGGAGGGGGGGATCGGAACACTGAAGCTTTCTTT.

The J gene is TRBJ1-1, the V gene TRBV10-3; tentatively, D is TRBD1 (6 bases). This CDR3 region has 14 residues. The germline gives CDR1 ENHRY, CDR2 SYGVKD. Trimming stripped 5 bases from V and 1 base from J, with 11 bases between. CDR3: CAISKGEGNTEAFF. DNA for the CDR3: TGTGCCATCAGTAAGGGGGAGGGGAACACTGAAGCTTTCTTT.

J is TRBJ2-7 and V is TRBV15; D remains ambiguous. The V gene lost 5 bases and the J gene lost 0 bases, with 17 bases spanning the gap. The CDR3 consists of 16 residues. From germline, CDR1 is LNHNV and CDR2 YYDKDF (reference sequence). CDR3 in amino acids: CATSLEDTFYSYEQYF. CDR3 nucleotide sequence: TGTGCCACCAGCTTAGAAGACACTTTTTACTCCTACGAGCAGTACTTC.

This chain connects TRBV19 to TRBJ2-1, with 11 bases that match TRBD2. The V segment lost 7 bases and the J segment 7 bases; nucleotides outside the gene matches: 3. Per the germline V gene, CDR1 is LNHDA and CDR2 is SQIVND (reference sequence). The CDR3 has 13 residues. CDR3 bases: TGTGCCAGTAAGGGGACTAGCGGAAATGAGCAGTTCTTC. Translation gives CASKGTSGNEQFF.

This chain links TRBV28 with TRBJ1-5; D uncertain. This CDR3 region has 15 residues. V was cut by 3 bases and J by 2 bases, with 11 bases left in between. Germline V gene lookup returns CDR1 MDHEN and CDR2 SYDVKM. Here the CDR3 reads CASSFRGSGNQPQHF. For the CDR3, the DNA is TGTGCCAGCAGTTTTCGGGGATCCGGCAATCAGCCCCAGCATTTT.